This TCR beta chain was obtained from a study of monozygotic twins with inflammatory bowel disease. CDR1 is GTSNPN and CDR2 is SVGIG in the germline V gene (reference sequence). This CDR3 spans 13 amino acids. The authors used approximately 3,300 ng of total RNA per TCR library. TCRdb reprocessed the 5' RACE reads and keeps a single row for each CDR3 protein, giving no DNA. The data include about 170,000 distinct CDR3 sequences; the top ten clones carry over 2.5%. Sequencing was performed on blood. This chain joins TRBV30 and TRBJ1-1. The TCR originated in a human donor with ulcerative colitis or Crohn's disease, or a healthy co-twin of an affected twin (not recorded which). CDR3 protein: CAWSVLGVTEAFF.